A selection of T cell receptor beta chains follows, all from one sample in a study of T cell responses to AZD1222 COVID-19 vaccine. TCRdb's copy holds only in-frame clones and misses some; the assay was immunoSEQ multiplex PCR. The sample lists about 140,000 clones; roughly 90% were seen once. The source material was peripheral blood, sampled 28 days after the second AZD1222 dose. All receptors derive from an adult who received the AZD1222 COVID-19 vaccine. Both conserved end residues are part of each CDR3. Fields, in order: J gene, CDR3 length, V gene, CDR3 protein.

>TRBJ2-3|12|TRBV18
CASSPSTDTQYF
>TRBJ1-1|15|TRBV5-4
CASSLGGGPNTEAFF
>TRBJ2-2|13|TRBV2
CASSEGPIGELFF
>TRBJ1-2|15|TRBV6-5
CANTPQAGADYGYTF
>TRBJ2-3|15|TRBV19
CASSMRPRTADTQYF
>TRBJ2-2|15|TRBV9
CASKSSMSDTGELFF
>TRBJ1-5|15|TRBV6-6
CASSDRGRGNQPQHF
>TRBJ2-7|13|TRBV7-2
CASSRMERGEQYF
>TRBJ2-7|15|TRBV11-2
CASSLALDFSYEQYF
>TRBJ1-2|12|TRBV5-1
CASSLGGYGYTF
>TRBJ1-1|15|TRBV18
CASSQRSDSNTEAFF
>TRBJ1-2|15|TRBV6-5
CASSPLPTGNYGYTF
>TRBJ2-7|15|TRBV28
CASSSWAPAAYEQYF
>TRBJ1-3|14|TRBV5-1
CASSLESTDYRRYF
>TRBJ2-7|15|TRBV18
CASSPRGTGYYEQYF
>TRBJ2-7|14|TRBV27
CASGTTGGSYEQYF
>TRBJ2-7|15|TRBV28
CASSPGTGGFYEQYF
>TRBJ2-1|16|TRBV4-1
CASSQGRVTVYNEQFF
>TRBJ1-2|15|TRBV29-1
CSPGRVQDLGYGYTF
>TRBJ2-7|15|TRBV7-2
CASTLPGLRQGEQYF
>TRBJ1-5|14|TRBV19
CASRHNHGNQPQHF
>TRBJ1-2|13|TRBV19
CASSMVSLYGYTF
>TRBJ1-5|15|TRBV7-9
CASSLGGRGNQPQHF
>TRBJ1-1|12|TRBV28
CASTNLNTEAFF
>TRBJ1-1|11|TRBV20-1
CSAQDRGKAFF
>TRBJ1-5|16|TRBV19
CASRGGDGSYNQPQHF
>TRBJ1-1|15|TRBV10-3
CAISEGPEKNTEAFF
>TRBJ2-1|15|TRBV5-1
CASSSGLAGNHEQFF
>TRBJ1-4|15|TRBV7-9
CASSQGRERNEKLFF
>TRBJ1-2|13|TRBV7-8
CASSLSQNYGYTF
>TRBJ1-5|15|TRBV28
CASSSGQGLRQPQHF
>TRBJ2-3|14|TRBV28
CATYGTASGYTQYF
>TRBJ1-5|15|TRBV5-1
CASSLTGGAEQPQHF
>TRBJ2-7|12|TRBV5-4
CASSLRSGEQYF
>TRBJ1-5|14|TRBV28
CASRPTGEYQPQHF
>TRBJ1-5|16|TRBV5-6
CASSLRGPQGGQPQHF
>TRBJ1-5|18|TRBV7-9
CASSLFGGGADSNQPQHF
>TRBJ2-3|15|TRBV7-2
CASATGPKGTDTQYF
>TRBJ2-1|18|TRBV3-1/TRBV3-2
CASSQDRLSTSGRGEQFF
>TRBJ2-1|15|TRBV5-1
CASSLVAGPDNEQFF
>TRBJ1-5|14|TRBV3-1/TRBV3-2
CASSQESQGPPQHF
>TRBJ2-1|13|TRBV18
CASASAGYNEQFF
>TRBJ1-6|15|TRBV6-5
CASCRTTGIGSPLHF
>TRBJ2-3|15|TRBV7-9
CASSLSLAGTDTQYF
>TRBJ1-5|15|TRBV5-1
CASSLGQGSNQPQHF
>TRBJ2-7|12|TRBV28
CASSLLGQGSFF
>TRBJ1-3|19|TRBV23-1
CASSQSRTPWTVSGNTIYF